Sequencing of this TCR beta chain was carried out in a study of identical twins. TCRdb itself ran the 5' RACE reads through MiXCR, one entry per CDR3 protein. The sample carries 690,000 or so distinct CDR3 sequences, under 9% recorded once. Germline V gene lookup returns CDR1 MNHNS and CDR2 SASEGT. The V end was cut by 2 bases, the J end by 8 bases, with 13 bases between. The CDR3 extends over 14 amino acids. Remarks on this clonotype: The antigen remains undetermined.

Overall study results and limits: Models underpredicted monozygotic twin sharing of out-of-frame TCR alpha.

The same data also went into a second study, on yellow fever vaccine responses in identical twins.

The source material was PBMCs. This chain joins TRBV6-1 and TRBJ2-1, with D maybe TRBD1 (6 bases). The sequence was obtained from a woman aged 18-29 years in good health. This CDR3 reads CASSERDRYYEQFF. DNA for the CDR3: TGTGCCAGCAGTGAACGCGACAGGTACTATGAGCAGTTCTTC.